This TCR beta chain was sequenced during a study of blood T cells in healthy people across ages. Study-wide findings and caveats: Because sorting was not performed, PBMCs prevented conclusive naive versus antigen-experienced comparison.

Trimming took off 6 bases at V and 5 bases at J, with 9 bases between the two ends. The CDR3 totals 11 residues. Germline CDR1 is SQVTM and CDR2 is ANQGSEA. This clonotype appeared a few times. Its target is unknown. Together with a sample-barcoded 5' primer, a J-beta primer mix was included in a second PCR lasting roughly 6 to 12 cycles. TCRdb passed the 5' RACE reads through MiXCR, listing each CDR3 protein once. The sample lists roughly 550,000 distinct CDR3 sequences; 20% to 30% were seen once. In addition, the sample was reused for a study of T cells of mothers and their children.

Material for sequencing was blood. The chain carries TRBV29-1 and TRBJ2-3; tentative D call: TRBD2 (5 bases). This clonotype was sampled from a boy between 10 and 17 years old in good health. Here the CDR3 DNA reads TGCAGCGTAGCGGTTCTAGATACGCAGTATTTT. Translated, it gives CSVAVLDTQYF.